This TCR beta chain was obtained from a study of T cells in Graves' hyperthyroidism and ophthalmopathy. Amplification yielded TCR beta CDR3 regions, with RNA transcripts as the source. The TCR CDR3 was amplified in a first-round RT-PCR using the HTBI primer set. TCRdb re-called the multiplex PCR reads with MiXCR, one entry per CDR3 protein. The sample lists 650,000 to 800,000 distinct CDR3 sequences, about 45% occurring once. The V gene's germline CDR1 is SGHTA and CDR2 FQGNSA. V lost 5 bases to trimming and J lost 1 base, with 11 bases between them. This CDR3 comprises 14 residues. Overall study findings and caveats: Most thyroid clonotypes expanded above 0.001 were also detected in blood. With a median lead of approximately 6.4 months before onset, the model predicted ophthalmopathy.

This clonotype was seen only a few times. Its antigen is unidentified. Those patients with uncontrolled infection, other autoimmune disease, pregnancy or lactation were excluded. Used for diagnoses were clinical symptoms, serum thyroxine and TRAb, thyroid ultrasound and orbital computed tomography. The source is an adult man with Graves' disease, either hyperthyroidism or ophthalmopathy (not recorded which). The chain is built from TRBV7-2 and TRBJ2-5, with D uncertain. The sample taken for sequencing was peripheral blood or thyroid tissue (not recorded which). DNA of the CDR3: TGTGCCAGCAGCCCCCTGAACAGCCAAGAGACCCAGTACTTC. Translation gives CASSPLNSQETQYF. Together with reference TRBV7-2 and TRBJ2-5, the CDR3 gives the full variable domain: GAGVSQSPSNKVTEKGKDVELRCDPISGHTALYWYRQSLGQGLEFLIYFQGNSAPDKSGLPSDRFSAERTGGSVSTLTIQRTQQEDSAVYLCASSPLNSQETQYFGPGTRLLVL.